This T cell receptor (beta chain) emerged from a study of blood T cell repertoires in COVID-19. About the study: Acute-phase and convalescent COVID-19 samples originated in the United States, Italy and Spain. PBMCs, B-cell-depleted T cells, or T cells were the source of the cDNA or gDNA that made up the material.

Trimming stripped 5 bases from V and 1 base from J, with 17 bases between. Germline values: CDR1 SGHNT, CDR2 YENEEA. The CDR3 is 16 amino acids. How the authors handled the data: Amplifying reference gene primers gave estimates of nucleated cell counts. Data came from immunoSEQ multiplex PCR; TCRdb stores just in-frame clones and leaves some out. V and J calls and clone size come straight from that table; D and trimming were deduced from the DNA. The sample lists about 200,000 clones, around 82% occurring once. This sequence was found in a woman aged 40 to 50 with active or convalescent COVID-19. The specimen sequenced was peripheral blood. The V call is TRBV11-3, the J call TRBJ2-5; possibly TRBD2 for D (5 bases). CDR3 nucleotides: TGTGCCAGCAGCCAAAGACTATCCTCCACCCAAGAGACCCAGTACTTC. Translated: CASSQRLSSTQETQYF.